Here is one T cell receptor beta chain with its context. This CDR3 comprises 13 residues. The V end lost 6 bases, the J end lost 3 bases, and 9 bases lay between the germline ends. Germline-derived CDR1 and CDR2 are MNHNY and SVGAGI (reference sequence). This sample was included in a study of blood T cell repertoires in COVID-19. Sequencing was performed with immunoSEQ multiplex PCR; in TCRdb, only in-frame clones are kept and a portion is missing. The profile shows roughly 670,000 clones, 70% to 90% of them singletons. The source material was peripheral blood. The sequence was obtained from a young woman with acute or convalescent COVID-19. This chain uses TRBV6-6 with TRBJ1-5, with a possible D match to TRBD1 (6 bases). CDR3: CASSGQSNQPQHF. The CDR3 DNA reads as TGTGCCAGCAGCGGACAGTCCAATCAGCCCCAGCATTTT.